Shown below are 7 T cell receptor beta chains from a single sample sequenced in a study of glioma-infiltrating T cells after dendritic cell vaccination listed by TCRdb under 2016. The library was produced with the immunoSEQ multiplex PCR assay. Drawn from immuneACCESS, this table holds only the in-frame rearrangements with V and J called that TCRdb kept. Clones are partly lost; checked studies trace under half to an unresolved V gene and leave the rest unexplained. The sample contains around 58,000 clones, 75% to 90% of them found a single time. Over 9% of the sample goes to the ten largest clones. The sequenced sample was blood, obtained before dendritic cell vaccination. All receptors derive from a human donor with glioblastoma.

The CDR3 loop reads CASVRQLMNTEAFF. Here the CDR3 DNA reads TGTGCCAGCGTCAGACAGCTTATGAACACTGAAGCTTTCTTT. The chain combines TRBV6-1 with TRBJ1-1, with D tentatively TRBD1 (5 bases). Trimming shortened V by 8 bases and J by 0 bases, and 13 bases separated the two germline ends. Germline-derived CDR1 and CDR2 are MNHNS and SASEGT. This CDR3 has 14 amino acids.

This clone was observed a single time. The CDR3 spells CASSSRSFSGNTIYF. CDR3 sequence (DNA): TGTGCCAGCAGCTCACGTAGCTTCTCTGGAAACACCATATATTTT. This rearrangement joins TRBV5-8 to TRBJ1-3; D call uncertain. Looked up from germline, CDR1 is SGHTS and CDR2 is YDEGEE. Trimming stripped 3 bases from V and 0 bases from J, with 10 bases between. The CDR3 consists of 15 residues.

The chain uses TRBV11-2 and TRBJ1-6; TRBD1 agrees at 9 bases. V lost 5 bases and J lost 7; bases outside the gene matches: 3. The germline gives CDR1 SGHAT, CDR2 FQNNGV. The CDR3 loop spans 14 amino acids. This CDR3 is CASSRQGGNSPLHF. The DNA of the CDR3 is TGTGCCAGCAGCCGACAGGGGGGGAATTCACCCCTCCACTTT.

J is TRBJ2-7 and V is TRBV6-5, with TRBD2 matching over 9 bases. CDR3 length equals 15 residues. CDR1 MNHEY and CDR2 SVGAGI come from the germline V gene. The V segment lost 6 bases and the J segment 3 bases; nucleotides outside the gene matches: 9. CDR3 in DNA: TGTGCCAGCAGCCCCGCGGGCGGGGGGGACTACGAGCAGTACTTC. Its translation is CASSPAGGGDYEQYF.

The table lists this clone with a count of one. This chain connects TRBV7-6 to TRBJ1-4, with 7 bases aligning to TRBD1. The V gene's germline CDR1 is SGHVS and CDR2 FNYEAQ. V lost 4 bases, J lost 7 bases, and 3 bases stayed unmatched. The CDR3 sequence is 13 residues long. The CDR3 nucleotides are TGTGCCAGCAGCTCGACAGGGAGTGAAAAACTGTTTTTT. It is translated as CASSSTGSEKLFF. The full variable domain, in which reference TRBV7-6 and TRBJ1-4 provide the parts outside the CDR3, is GAGVSQSPRYKVTKRGQDVALRCDPISGHVSLYWYRQALGQGPEFLTYFNYEAQQDKSGLPNDRFSAERPEGSISTLTIQRTEQRDSAMYRCASSSTGSEKLFFGSGTQLSVL.

This sequence joins TRBV2 and TRBJ1-3; unclear D gene. CDR3 length: 15 amino acids. CDR1 is SNHLY, CDR2 FYNNEI, per germline. Trimming cost V 7 bases and J 0 bases, with 13 bases left between them. The CDR3 DNA sequence: TGTGCCAGCACCTTATGGGCGAGCTCTGGAAACACCATATATTTT. As protein: CASTLWASSGNTIYF.

The V and J genes are TRBV5-6 and TRBJ1-2; perhaps TRBD1 as D (5 bases). CDR3 length equals 12 residues. In germline, CDR1 is SGHDT, CDR2 YYEEEE. V was cut by 4 bases and J by 5 bases, with 9 bases left in between. For the CDR3, the DNA is TGTGCCAGCAGCCCCGGACATTATGGCTACACCTTC. It codes for CASSPGHYGYTF.